The clone carrying this T cell receptor beta chain appeared a few times. The sample belongs to a study of T cell repertoires in cytomegalovirus infection. Background on the study: Public TCR beta signatures indicated both CMV infection and matching HLA type.

Each CDR3 protein gets one entry after TCRdb re-called the reads with MiXCR. Here the sample spans hundreds of thousands of distinct CDR3 sequences, roughly 20% being singletons. The CDR3 extends over 13 amino acids. Germline CDR1 is MNHEY and CDR2 is SVGAGI. Trimming removed 7 bases at V and 0 bases at J, with 9 bases between. J is TRBJ1-1 and V is TRBV6-5, with D tentatively TRBD1 (6 bases). Sequencing was done on a sample of PBMCs. This clonotype was sampled from a human donor in good health (CMV status not recorded). Some clones in this sample may be carry-over from other donors' samples. CDR3 coding DNA: TGTGCCAGCAACAGGGATTTGAACACTGAAGCTTTCTTT. It specifies CASNRDLNTEAFF.